The 17 T cell receptor beta chains in this list originate from one sample, sequenced in a study of PD-1 blockade in classical Hodgkin lymphoma. Only in-frame clones appear in the TCRdb table, and some are missing; sequencing was by immunoSEQ multiplex PCR. The sample gives under 25,000 clones, around 70% of which show up once; around 21% is in the top ten. The time point is: cycle 4 day 1 (C4D1), after 6 weeks of nivolumab. Every patient experienced relapse after autologous stem cell transplantation, and brentuximab vedotin exposure varied. Sequenced material: peripheral blood mononuclear cells (PBMCs), taken before the fourth cycle of nivolumab. Receptor source: a human donor with classical Hodgkin lymphoma.

This sequence joins TRBV4-2 and TRBJ1-1, with TRBD1 identical over 9 bases. This CDR3 has 15 residues. Looked up from germline, CDR1 is LGHNA and CDR2 is YNFKEQ. The trim removed 2 bases at V and 1 base at J, leaving 2 bases unmatched. The chain's CDR3 is CASSQPGQGNTEAFF. The CDR3 coding sequence is TGTGCCAGCAGCCAACCGGGACAGGGGAACACTGAAGCTTTCTTT.

This rearrangement joins TRBV18 to TRBJ2-7; 9 bases map to TRBD2. Germline V gene sequence: CDR1 KGHSH, CDR2 LQKENI. The V gene end was trimmed by 3 bases and the J gene end by 3 bases; junction bases not matched to a gene: 6. The CDR3 is 15 residues long. CDR3 DNA: TGTGCCAGCTCACCGGGACTAGCCACGAACTACGAGCAGTACTTC. As protein: CASSPGLATNYEQYF.

This sequence joins TRBV30 and TRBJ1-6, with 7 bases fitting TRBD1. The length of the CDR3 is 14 residues. J was trimmed by 7 bases and V by 0 bases; bases with no gene match: 3. Germline V gene sequence: CDR1 GTSNPN, CDR2 SVGIG (reference sequence). The CDR3 spells CAWSVGQKNSPLHF. CDR3 nucleotide sequence: TGTGCCTGGAGTGTGGGACAGAAAAATTCACCCCTCCACTTT.

The chain carries TRBV11-3 and TRBJ2-7; possibly TRBD1 for D (5 bases). This CDR3 has 20 amino acids. V shed 3 bases and J shed 0 bases, with 27 bases lying between them. From germline, CDR1 is SGHNT and CDR2 YENEEA. The CDR3 DNA reads as TGTGCCAGCAGCTTGACAGAAGGGGCTTACTTCATGCATTTCTCCTACGAGCAGTACTTC. It specifies CASSLTEGAYFMHFSYEQYF.

This chain links TRBV19 with TRBJ1-1, with D tentatively TRBD1 (6 bases). The V gene lost 2 bases and the J gene lost 0 bases, with 10 bases spanning the gap. CDR1 LNHDA and CDR2 SQIVND come from the germline V gene (reference sequence). This CDR3 spans 15 amino acids. The CDR3 loop is CASSIMGGMNTEAFF. As DNA, the CDR3 is TGTGCCAGTAGTATAATGGGGGGCATGAACACTGAAGCTTTCTTT.

This clone was seen only a few times. The chain uses TRBV4-2 and TRBJ1-1; D call uncertain. Germline V gene lookup returns CDR1 LGHNA and CDR2 YNFKEQ. This CDR3 is built from 15 residues. The V gene lost 1 base and the J gene lost 0 bases, with 9 bases spanning the gap. The CDR3 here is CASSQVQNMNTEAFF. The CDR3 DNA is TGTGCCAGCAGCCAAGTGCAGAACATGAACACTGAAGCTTTCTTT.

This clone was found a few times. V gene TRBV9 combines with J gene TRBJ2-3; TRBD2 matches 7 bases. The CDR3 totals 13 residues. CDR1 and CDR2 (germline): SGDLS, YYNGEE. The trim removed 4 bases at V and 6 bases at J, leaving 5 bases unmatched. CDR3 sequence (DNA): TGTGCCAGCAGCCGACTAGCTTTGGATACGCAGTATTTT. It translates to CASSRLALDTQYF. Filled out from reference TRBV9 and TRBJ2-3, the complete variable domain reads DSGVTQTPKHLITATGQRVTLRCSPRSGDLSVYWYQQSLDQGLQFLIQYYNGEERAKGNILERFSAQQFPDLHSELNLSSLELGDSALYFCASSRLALDTQYFGPGTRLTVL.

The chain couples TRBV2 to TRBJ2-2, with a possible D match to TRBD2 (6 bases). The CDR3 covers 15 residues. Germline values: CDR1 SNHLY, CDR2 FYNNEI. Trimming removed 6 bases from V and 3 bases from J, with 14 bases in between. The CDR3: CASSQRRGYTGELFF. CDR3 nucleotides: TGTGCCAGCAGCCAAAGACGGGGGTACACCGGGGAGCTGTTTTTT.

The chain joins TRBV30 to TRBJ2-7, with 13 bases matching TRBD2. The CDR3 covers 14 residues. Trimming at V came to 4 bases and at J to 2 bases, leaving 2 bases not matched to a gene. Germline CDR1 and CDR2: GTSNPN and SVGIG (reference sequence). CDR3 sequence reads: CAWKLAGGPYEQYF. The CDR3 DNA sequence: TGTGCCTGGAAACTAGCGGGGGGGCCCTACGAGCAGTACTTC.

To note about this clone: The identical CDR3 is also encoded by other nucleotide sequences in the sample. This chain uses TRBV6-5 with TRBJ1-2; weak D call: TRBD1 (5 bases). CDR1 is MNHEY, CDR2 SVGAGI, per germline. The CDR3 sequence is 12 residues long. V dropped 5 bases and J dropped 8 bases, with 12 bases sitting between them. DNA of the CDR3: TGTGCCAGCAGTCCTCAGGGATACGGCTACACCTTC. Encoded protein: CASSPQGYGYTF.

This clone was detected a few times. The rearrangement joins TRBV14 to TRBJ2-7, with 9 nucleotides matching TRBD2. Germline V gene data show CDR1 as SGHDN and CDR2 as FVKESK. The V gene end was trimmed by 0 bases and the J gene end by 4 bases; junction bases not matched to a gene: 4. This CDR3 is built from 15 residues. CDR3 nucleotide sequence: TGTGCCAGCAGCCAAGAGTTAGCGGGAGAGTACGAGCAGTACTTC. Translated: CASSQELAGEYEQYF.

V is TRBV14 and J is TRBJ2-3; the D is unclear. The CDR3 sequence is 15 residues long. V was clipped by 4 bases and J by 2 bases, with 13 bases between them. Germline V lookup: CDR1 SGHDN, CDR2 FVKESK. CDR3 bases: TGTGCCAGCAGCCTCGTCCACACAACCACAGATACGCAGTATTTT. Translated: CASSLVHTTTDTQYF.

V gene TRBV29-1 combines with J gene TRBJ2-3; no definite D call. There are 11 residues in the CDR3. From germline, CDR1 is SQVTM and CDR2 ANQGSEA. Trimming cost V 3 bases and J 3 bases, with 4 bases left between them. The CDR3 here is CSVEPTDTQYF. CDR3 DNA: TGCAGCGTTGAGCCGACAGATACGCAGTATTTT.

The rearrangement uses TRBV6-6 and TRBJ1-6; TRBD1 aligns across 10 bases. The trim removed 6 bases at V and 8 bases at J, leaving 4 bases unmatched. CDR3 size: 14 residues. Germline CDR1 and CDR2: MNHNY and SVGAGI (reference sequence). The CDR3 sequence: CASSHGTGDSPLHF. Here the CDR3 DNA reads TGTGCCAGCAGCCACGGGACAGGGGATTCACCCCTCCACTTT.

The genes are TRBV5-1 and TRBJ1-3; D is uncertain. V dropped 0 bases and J dropped 1 base, with 11 bases sitting between them. The CDR3 is 16 residues long. Germline values: CDR1 SGHRS, CDR2 YFSETQ. Here the CDR3 reads CASSLVTHSSGNTIYF. The CDR3 DNA follows: TGCGCCAGCAGCTTGGTTACGCACTCTTCTGGAAACACCATATATTTT.

The genes are TRBV5-1 and TRBJ2-2; TRBD2 matches at 8 bases. The length of the CDR3 is 15 residues. Germline V lookup: CDR1 SGHRS, CDR2 YFSETQ. Losses at the gene ends were 0 bases for V and 6 bases for J; bases not matched to a gene: 4. CDR3 region: CASSLVGLVSGELFF. For the CDR3, the DNA is TGCGCCAGCAGCTTGGTGGGACTAGTGTCCGGGGAGCTGTTTTTT.

The table lists this clone with a count of one. This chain joins TRBV4-3 and TRBJ2-3; possible D gene TRBD2, 5 bases. Germline V gene sequence: CDR1 LGHNA, CDR2 YSLEER. The CDR3 spans 16 residues. V was pared by 3 bases and J by 1 base, with 14 bases between. The CDR3 region has the DNA TGCGCCAGCAGCCAGGGTTCAAGCGGTCGCACAGATACGCAGTATTTT. Translated, it gives CASSQGSSGRTDTQYF.